The present entry profiles one T cell receptor (beta chain) with its context. This specimen belongs to a study of control samples from healthy donors and cancer patients. The table came from immunoSEQ multiplex PCR; TCRdb's copy has only in-frame clones and leaves some out. Among 150,000 to 200,000 clones, roughly 92% were seen once, and the ten largest hold 0.68%. The source of this sequence is a young woman in good health. Sequencing was performed on blood.

In DNA, the CDR3 is TGTGCCAGCAGCAAACCGACCCCTGCCTACGAGCAGTACTTC. This codes for CASSKPTPAYEQYF. The rearrangement uses TRBV14 and TRBJ2-7, with unresolved D. The CDR3 sequence is 14 residues long. Germline CDR1 reads SGHDN; CDR2 reads FVKESK. The V end lost 5 bases, the J end lost 2 bases, and 13 bases lay between the germline ends.